This TCR beta chain derives from a study of shared clonotypes between healthy human individuals (dated by TCRdb to 2018 to 2020). As for the study more broadly: Three men and two women, aged 18 to 49 years, made up the cohort. To increase sequencing depth and limit assay-specific biases, different laboratories used diverse techniques to prepare libraries and sequence TCR repertoires. For each donor, CD4 naive and CD4 memory were each given three plates, CD8 naive was given two plates, and CD8 memory was given one plate. Blood TCR repertoires of a handful of healthy adults were deeply sequenced to estimate repertoire size and the extent of clonotype sharing between individuals. Each donor's leukapheresis produced roughly between about 0.9 and 9.5 billion PBMCs.

Points the paper makes about the study in general: When several donors were compared, the shared fraction of clonotypes was 5% to 6.5% for naive CD4, more than 3% for naive CD8, 2.3% for memory CD4, and about 0.36% for memory CD8. Incomplete sequencing was indicated by rarefaction of sorted-subset datasets, despite the large sequencing depth. Estimated clonotype richness was generally larger for naive than for memory subsets. Based on pairwise subsampling, the degree of clonotype sharing among donors was expected to be affected by sequencing depth. Compared with non-shared clonotypes, clonotypes shared by all four sorted-subset donors had higher generation probabilities. The genetic and exposure-history diversity represented was limited by the small number of donors. Sampling was limited to blood, and TCR repertoires in tissue likely differ from TCR repertoires in blood.

About this clone: Its antigen is unknown. Per-base qualities were not stored, and no clone one base away is much larger.

The donors were healthy, HIV-negative adults with no recently reported acute infections or vaccinations. All donors were Caucasian adults living in Nashville, Tennessee, USA. CD4+ T cells were enriched through magnetic negative selection, after which naive cells were positively selected on CD45RA and the remaining negative fraction served as the memory subset. Blood was obtained by leukapheresis, after which PBMCs were separated by Ficoll-Histopaque density gradient centrifugation and cryopreserved in liquid nitrogen vapor phase. Analytical flow cytometry was used to check the purity and quantity of every magnetically sorted T cell population. From each sorted fraction, genomic DNA was isolated and quantified by UV absorbance on a Nanodrop 2000c. Using the deep immunoSEQ assay, multiplex PCR amplified TCR CDR3 regions from genomic DNA. Extracted genomic DNA from each cell subset was distributed evenly across all wells of several immunoSEQ 96-well plates, and each plate was treated as a replicate. For sorted subsets, each replicate PCR was loaded with approximately 0.2 ug genomic DNA, equivalent to some 31,000 T cell genomes. Purified libraries were measured with a Qubit 3.0 fluorometer, size-checked on a Bioanalyzer 2100, and measured again with the KAPA Library Quantification kit. A separate single-read 150-cycle Illumina NextSeq 550 flow cell was used to sequence each immunoSEQ 96-well plate. The original methods were these. Because the immunoSEQ output included only junctional sequences and no quality scores, the filtering could not be the same as the filtering used for full-length reads. Sequences were annotated with PyIR, a Python wrapper for IgBLAST v1.9, using IMGT germline references to assign V/J genes and CDR3. Any read was removed if the V/J assignment was weak (E-value above 1e-6), the CDR3 was missing, or the read contained stop codons, out-of-frame junctions, or ambiguous translated residues. V3J clonotypes were defined as sequences sharing an identical inferred V gene, J gene, and CDR3 amino acid sequence. The percentage overlap between two repertoires was calculated by dividing the number of shared unique clonotypes by the size of the smaller repertoire. Repertoire richness was assessed with RTK rarefaction, the Chao1 estimator, and Recon v2.1 estimates of unobserved clonotypes. Generation probabilities for all TCRbeta clonotypes obtained by the gDNA method from a few donors were computed using OLGA. TCRdb provides this immuneACCESS table in a form limited to in-frame rearrangements. Some clones are lacking; in checked studies, under half of them reflect an unresolved V gene, and why the rest are absent is not known. The V and J calls and clone size come from that table; D and trimming were worked out from the DNA. This sample has 640,000 or so clones in its table, and 72% of those were observed once. Of the sample, about 1.8% is held by the ten largest clones.

The source material was memory CD4+ T cells sorted from blood. Interpreted using the paper, the cell subset or site label stands for: CD45RA-negative fraction. This TCR was sampled from a woman younger than 45 in good health.

This receptor carries the CDR3 CASSERTAYYGYTF. The nucleotides read TGTGCCAGCAGCGAGAGGACGGCGTACTATGGCTACACCTTC. The rearrangement combines TRBV7-8 with TRBJ1-2, with an unclear D gene assignment. Trimming at the junction amounts to 5 bases on V and 3 bases on J, and the germline ends lie 13 bases apart. CDR1 and CDR2, looked up from the germline V gene, are SGHVS and FQNEAQ. Including cysteine and phenylalanine, the CDR3 has 14 amino acids. Solely the CDR3 DNA is kept, with 42 bases framed from the first base.